This T cell receptor (beta chain) was profiled in a study of CD8 T cells in Susac syndrome. cDNA came from about 0.5 to 1 ug RNA primed by random hexamers. MiXCR, run by TCRdb on the immunoSEQ multiplex PCR reads, gives a single entry per CDR3 protein. Here the sample spans 150,000 to 200,000 distinct CDR3 sequences, around 95% being singletons. This clonotype appeared a single time. Germline V CDR1 and CDR2: DFQATT, SNEGSKA (reference sequence). The ends lost 5 bases at V and 2 bases at J; junction bases unmatched: 10. This CDR3 is 15 amino acids long. Sequences were obtained from CD4+ T cells from PBMCs. The receptor's source is a human donor with multiple sclerosis. The chain combines TRBV20-1 with TRBJ2-7; TRBD2 matches 9 bases. CDR3 sequence reads: CSAPPPSGMPYEQYF. The CDR3 DNA reads TGCAGTGCTCCCCCCCCTAGCGGGATGCCCTACGAGCAGTACTTC.